This passage covers 24 T cell receptor beta chains from one sample sequenced in a study of post-analysis software for immune sequencing data. General study results and limits: In patients, TRBV5-6, TRBV5-1 and TRBV20-1 belonged to five or six TRBV segments found more frequently than in controls.

What these receptors recognize is not known. TCR beta cDNA libraries had unique molecular identifiers. TCRdb analysed the PCR reads with MiXCR anew, one entry per CDR3 protein. The sample yields about 380,000 distinct CDR3 sequences, roughly 30% seen once. The source material was blood. The receptors were sampled from a girl aged 5-17 years with multiple sclerosis.

This clonotype was recorded a few times. CDR3 DNA: TGCAGTGCTGAGGGGGGGGCGCGAGGAGATACGCAGTATTTT. Translation: CSAEGGARGDTQYF. V and J are TRBV20-1 and TRBJ2-3; the D gene is possibly TRBD2 (7 bases). Germline loops: CDR1 DFQATT, CDR2 SNEGSKA (reference sequence). V was trimmed by 5 bases and J by 5 bases, leaving 17 bases between them. This CDR3 is built from 14 residues.

This clonotype was detected a few times. This chain connects TRBV11-2 to TRBJ2-3; D gene uncertain. In germline, CDR1 is SGHAT, CDR2 FQNNGV. The length of the CDR3 is 13 residues. V gave up 1 base and J gave up 9 bases, with 11 bases separating them. This CDR3 reads CASSLVAGVTQYF. Here the CDR3 DNA reads TGTGCCAGCAGCTTAGTGGCAGGAGTGACGCAGTATTTT.

This clonotype has just a few counts. This CDR3 is CASSQEMRSGASYGYTF. The CDR3 nucleotides are TGCGCCAGCAGCCAAGAAATGAGATCCGGGGCTAGCTATGGCTACACCTTC. The chain couples TRBV4-3 to TRBJ1-2; a possible D gene is TRBD1 (5 bases). Trimming took 0 bases from V and 4 from J, leaving 18 bases between them. Germline CDR1 reads LGHNA; CDR2 reads YSLEER. This CDR3 region has 17 residues.

The chain carries TRBV12-3 or TRBV12-4 and TRBJ1-1; 12 bases are shared with TRBD1. The CDR3 spans 14 residues. The J segment lost 6 bases and the V segment lost 6 bases, leaving 5 bases of the junction unmatched. The CDR3 DNA follows: TGTGCCAGCAGACGGGGACAGGGGGCCGCTGAAGCTTTCTTT. It yields the protein CASRRGQGAAEAFF.

This clonotype was seen only a few times. The chain recombines TRBV12-3 or TRBV12-4 with TRBJ1-5; D perhaps matches TRBD1 (5 bases). The CDR3 loop spans 13 amino acids. V lost 6 bases to trimming and J lost 6 bases, with 12 bases between them. The CDR3 bases are TGTGCCAGCAGCCCGGGGCGCGGTCAGCCCCAGCATTTT. It specifies CASSPGRGQPQHF.

The sample holds a few counts of this clonotype. The rearrangement links TRBV20-1 to TRBJ2-1; no reliable D call. CDR1 is DFQATT, CDR2 SNEGSKA, per germline (reference sequence). The V and J ends lost 4 bases and 8 bases respectively, with 9 bases between them. This CDR3 spans 11 amino acids. In nucleotides, the CDR3 is TGCAGTGCTATATTTTTTGATGAGCAGTTCTTC. Translated: CSAIFFDEQFF.

This chain links TRBV24-1 with TRBJ2-1; TRBD2 might be the D (6 bases). Trimming pared 4 bases from V and 3 bases from J, leaving 6 bases between. The germline V gene has CDR1 KGHDR and CDR2 SFDVKD. The CDR3 consists of 13 residues. CDR3 coding DNA: TGTGCCACCAGTGACGGGGGCTACAATGAGCAGTTCTTC. This translates into CATSDGGYNEQFF.

On this clonotype: A much more abundant neighbour one base away suggests this may be a read error. The chain recombines TRBV5-5 with TRBJ1-2; D possibly corresponds to TRBD1 (6 bases). Germline CDR1 SGHKS, CDR2 YYEKEE (reference sequence). V dropped 3 bases and J dropped 4 bases, with 16 bases sitting between them. The CDR3 covers 15 residues. The CDR3 coding sequence is TGTGCCAGCAGCTGGGAAGGGGGTATCGCCTATGGCTACACCTTC. Translating gives CASSWEGGIAYGYTF.

CDR3 DNA sequence: TGTGCCAGCAGTCAGACAGGCAATTCACCCCTCCACTTT. Translation gives CASSQTGNSPLHF. The chain links TRBV6-5 to TRBJ1-6; D is perhaps TRBD1 (6 bases). Trimming left V 5 bases short and J 7 bases short, with 9 bases between. The CDR3 consists of 13 residues. The V gene's germline CDR1 is MNHEY and CDR2 SVGAGI.

This chain joins TRBV5-6 and TRBJ2-3; TRBD1 is a possible D gene (6 bases). CDR3 size: 15 residues. In germline, CDR1 is SGHDT, CDR2 YYEEEE. The V and J ends lost 5 bases and 1 base respectively, with 14 bases between them. CDR3 region: CASRGFGQRTDTQYF. The CDR3 DNA follows: TGTGCCAGCAGGGGGTTTGGACAGCGCACAGATACGCAGTATTTT.

This clonotype has a handful of counts. The chain uses TRBV6-5 and TRBJ2-5; D unresolved. The germline gives CDR1 MNHEY, CDR2 SVGAGI. This CDR3 has 15 residues. The ends were cut back, 0 bases at V and 4 bases at J, with 12 bases in the middle. In DNA, the CDR3 is TGTGCCAGCAGTTACTCGGACCGACCCGGAGAGACCCAGTACTTC. Protein: CASSYSDRPGETQYF.

This clonotype has only a few counts. The chain's CDR3 is CASSSGTLLGTQYF. The CDR3 DNA sequence: TGTGCCAGCAGCTCCGGGACTCTCCTGGGGACCCAGTACTTC. This chain connects TRBV9 to TRBJ2-5; D possibly corresponds to TRBD2 (6 bases). The length of the CDR3 is 14 residues. V was trimmed by 4 bases and J by 7 bases, leaving 17 bases between them. Per the germline V gene, CDR1 is SGDLS and CDR2 is YYNGEE.

The gene calls are TRBV20-1 and TRBJ2-3, with TRBD2 matching over 11 bases. In germline, CDR1 is DFQATT, CDR2 SNEGSKA (reference sequence). This CDR3 has 14 amino acids. V lost 6 bases and J lost 3; bases outside the gene matches: 5. CDR3 in amino acids: CSALAGGPTDTQYF. In nucleotides, the CDR3 is TGCAGTGCGTTAGCGGGGGGGCCAACAGATACGCAGTATTTT.

The rearrangement uses TRBV4-2 and TRBJ2-5; 9 nucleotides line up with TRBD1. The germline V gene encodes CDR1 LGHNA and CDR2 YNFKEQ. With 4 bases clipped from V and 4 bases from J, the junction kept 7 bases outside the gene matches. There are 15 residues in the CDR3. The DNA of the CDR3 is TGTGCCAGCAGCCCGACCGAACAGGGGGCAGAGACCCAGTACTTC. Translating it yields CASSPTEQGAETQYF.

The V and J genes are TRBV9 and TRBJ2-3; the match to TRBD2 covers 8 bases. The germline V gene has CDR1 SGDLS and CDR2 YYNGEE. This CDR3 has 16 amino acids. Germline trimming cut 0 bases from V and 1 base from J; bases unmatched to any gene: 4. CDR3 nucleotides: TGTGCCAGCAGCGTAGATGGAGCGGGGGGCACAGATACGCAGTATTTT. Translation: CASSVDGAGGTDTQYF.

The V and J genes are TRBV6-5 and TRBJ2-3; either TRBD1 or TRBD2 may fit D (6 bases each). V was cut by 6 bases and J by 9 bases, with 25 bases left in between. Germline CDR1 reads MNHEY; CDR2 reads SVGAGI. The CDR3 totals 16 residues. This CDR3 is CASSPQGRLARSTQYF. Written as DNA, the CDR3 is TGTGCCAGCAGCCCACAGGGTCGCCTAGCGAGGAGCACGCAGTATTTT.

Comments on this clonotype: The junction departs from germline at one end; a sequencing error may be responsible. The chain uses TRBV10-3 and TRBJ1-1; a possible D gene is TRBD1 (6 bases). The CDR3 is 14 amino acids. The germline CDR1 and CDR2 sequences are ENHRY and SYGVKD. This CDR3 is CATSESPGATEAFF. The CDR3 nucleotides read TGTGCCACCAGTGAGTCGCCAGGGGCCACTGAAGCTTTCTTT.

This clonotype was seen a few times. The chain combines TRBV7-2 with TRBJ2-3; 7 bases map to TRBD1. The CDR3 is 18 amino acids. J gave up 0 bases and V 6 bases, and 15 bases lay outside the gene matches. Germline lookup yields CDR1 SGHTA and CDR2 FQGNSA. The CDR3 spells CASSHTPGQTPSTDTQYF. The CDR3 nucleotides read TGTGCCAGCAGTCACACGCCGGGACAGACACCTAGCACAGATACGCAGTATTTT.

This rearrangement joins TRBV25-1 to TRBJ1-2; D uncertain. Germline-derived CDR1 and CDR2 are MGHDK and SYGVNS. The V gene lost 6 bases and the J gene lost 2 bases, with 13 bases spanning the gap. The CDR3 sequence is 14 residues long. This chain's CDR3 is CASRPGPANYGYTF. CDR3 in DNA: TGTGCCAGCAGGCCCGGACCGGCCAACTATGGCTACACCTTC.

A remark on this clonotype: At one end, the junction sequence differs from germline, possibly due to a read error. The CDR3 sequence is CASSPLGQGGEKRFF. The DNA for the CDR3 is TGTGCCAGCAGCCCATTGGGACAGGGAGGCGAAAAACGGTTTTTT. The chain employs TRBV7-9 and TRBJ1-4, with 9 bases that match TRBD1. The germline V gene encodes CDR1 SEHNR and CDR2 FQNEAQ (reference sequence). This CDR3 is built from 15 residues.

The sample holds many counts of this clonotype. The V call is TRBV7-9, the J call TRBJ2-6; 11 nucleotides align to TRBD1. The trim removed 0 bases at V and 3 bases at J, leaving 4 bases unmatched. Germline CDR1 and CDR2: SEHNR and FQNEAQ (reference sequence). The CDR3 spans 18 residues. The DNA of the CDR3 is TGTGCCAGCAGCTTAGCCTGGACAGGGGGCTATGGGGCCAACGTCCTGACTTTC. Residues: CASSLAWTGGYGANVLTF.

The chain recombines TRBV9 with TRBJ2-3; D perhaps matches TRBD1 (5 bases). This CDR3 is built from 15 residues. CDR1 SGDLS and CDR2 YYNGEE come from the germline V gene. Trimming took off 0 bases at V and 0 bases at J, with 8 bases between the two ends. The CDR3 DNA sequence: TGTGCCAGCAGCGTAGCGCCAGGGAGCACAGATACGCAGTATTTT. Encoded protein: CASSVAPGSTDTQYF. The full variable domain, completed using reference TRBV9 and TRBJ2-3, is DSGVTQTPKHLITATGQRVTLRCSPRSGDLSVYWYQQSLDQGLQFLIQYYNGEERAKGNILERFSAQQFPDLHSELNLSSLELGDSALYFCASSVAPGSTDTQYFGPGTRLTVL.

This clonotype was picked up many times. The chain employs TRBV4-2 and TRBJ2-7; TRBD2 aligns across 8 bases. V was pared by 1 base and J by 4 bases, with 3 bases of the junction left unmatched. The CDR3 is 14 residues long. CDR1 and CDR2 from the germline V gene are LGHNA and YNFKEQ. Here the CDR3 reads CASSQVGGGYEQYF. The CDR3 DNA reads as TGTGCCAGCAGCCAAGTCGGGGGGGGATACGAGCAGTACTTC.

This clonotype was seen only a few times. This chain joins TRBV6-6 and TRBJ1-4; 7 nucleotides match TRBD1. The CDR3 is made up of 14 amino acids. Trimming at V came to 8 bases and at J to 2 bases, leaving 5 bases not matched to a gene. Germline values: CDR1 MNHNY, CDR2 SVGAGI (reference sequence). The CDR3 reads CASYLTGTNEKLFF. CDR3 nucleotides: TGTGCCAGCTATCTGACAGGGACTAATGAAAAACTGTTTTTT.